Listed below are T cell receptor beta chains from one sample, sequenced in a study of CD8+ T cells in alopecia areata. Generated by immunoSEQ multiplex PCR, the TCRdb table keeps only in-frame clones and is missing some. This table has around 82,000 clones, roughly 51% appearing once. The sample comprised NKG2D-high CD8+ T cells sorted from blood. Receptor source: a human donor with alopecia areata. The CDR3 runs from the conserved cysteine through the conserved F or W. D genes are given only for firm matches. Rows may omit the clone size; those that give it use once, few, many or a size class.

TRBV5-6	TRBJ2-7	once	TRBD1	CASSSSLGDRLYEQYF	TGTGCCAGCAGCTCATCCCTCGGGGACAGGCTCTACGAGCAGTACTTC
TRBV4-1	TRBJ2-3	.	.	CASSQEAQGVVTDTQYF	TGCGCCAGCAGCCAAGAAGCACAGGGAGTCGTCACAGATACGCAGTATTTT
TRBV11-2	TRBJ2-7	.	TRBD1	CASRGQGSSYEQYF	TGTGCCAGCAGGGGACAGGGGAGCTCCTACGAGCAGTACTTC
TRBV27	TRBJ2-1	.	.	CASTGLLDSDEQFF	TGTGCTAGCACAGGGCTACTAGACTCGGATGAGCAGTTCTTC
TRBV27	TRBJ2-3	.	.	CASSPTGPDTQYF	TGTGCCAGCAGTCCGACGGGACCAGATACGCAGTATTTT
TRBV29-1	TRBJ2-7	few	TRBD1	CSVGQSLDEQYF	TGCAGCGTGGGACAGTCCCTTGACGAGCAGTACTTC
TRBV2	TRBJ1-5	.	.	CASSEGTQPQHF	TGTGCCAGCAGTGAAGGGACGCAGCCCCAGCATTTT
TRBV9	TRBJ2-5	.	.	CASSPPSYETQYF	TGTGCCAGCAGCCCCCCCAGCTATGAGACCCAGTACTTC
TRBV7-9	TRBJ1-2	.	TRBD1	CASSPSTGGGYTF	TGTGCCAGCAGCCCCTCGACAGGGGGTGGCTACACCTTC
TRBV27	TRBJ1-6	once	.	CASSFVDSSPLHF	TGTGCCAGCAGTTTTGTGGACTCGTCACCCCTCCACTTT
TRBV7-9	TRBJ2-1	few	TRBD2	CASSSPQSSGAYNEQFF	TGTGCCAGCAGCTCCCCCCAATCTAGCGGGGCTTACAATGAGCAGTTCTTC
TRBV7-9	TRBJ1-2	.	.	CASSLSGSSVYGYTF	TGTGCCAGCAGCTTATCGGGATCGTCTGTTTATGGCTACACCTTC
TRBV20-1	TRBJ2-3	.	.	CSATKTDTQYF	TGCAGTGCTACTAAGACAGATACGCAGTATTTT
TRBV11-2	TRBJ2-3	.	.	CASSLGSGTDTQYF	TGTGCCAGCAGCTTAGGTAGTGGGACAGATACGCAGTATTTT
TRBV27	TRBJ1-5	few	.	CASSFDRSGQPQHF	TGTGCCAGCAGTTTCGACAGGAGCGGTCAGCCCCAGCATTTT
TRBV7-2	TRBJ2-2	.	.	CASSPGAVAEGELFF	TGTGCCAGCAGCCCCGGAGCTGTTGCTGAGGGGGAGCTGTTTTTT
TRBV7-9	TRBJ2-7	.	TRBD1	CASSPRDRESGEQYF	TGTGCCAGCAGCCCTAGGGACAGGGAATCGGGCGAGCAGTACTTC
TRBV28	TRBJ2-1	.	.	CASSHSANEQFF	TGTGCCAGCAGTCACAGCGCCAATGAGCAGTTCTTC
TRBV2	TRBJ2-1	.	TRBD2	CASSELTSGLNEQFF	TGTGCCAGCAGTGAACTGACTAGCGGACTTAATGAGCAGTTCTTC
TRBV25-1	TRBJ2-7	few	.	CASSSSYEQYF	TGTGCCAGCAGCAGCAGTTACGAGCAGTACTTC
TRBV6-5	TRBJ2-1	once	.	CASITGVEQFF	TGTGCCAGCATCACCGGTGTGGAGCAGTTCTTC
TRBV2	TRBJ2-6	.	.	CASSPGTFRSSGANVLTF	TGTGCCAGCAGTCCCGGGACTTTCCGCAGCTCTGGGGCCAACGTCCTGACTTTC
TRBV5-4	TRBJ1-1	.	.	CASSGAGRMRTEAFF	TGTGCCAGCAGCGGAGCGGGACGGATGAGGACTGAAGCTTTCTTT
TRBV28	TRBJ2-7	.	TRBD2	CASSLSAAGYEQYF	TGTGCCAGCAGTTTATCCGCAGCGGGATACGAGCAGTACTTC
TRBV11-2	TRBJ2-7	.	.	CASSLVGSGYEQYF	TGTGCCAGCAGCTTAGTGGGGTCAGGTTACGAGCAGTACTTC
TRBV29-1	TRBJ2-7	.	.	CSVLWDSGGEQYF	TGCAGCGTATTATGGGACTCAGGTGGTGAGCAGTACTTC
TRBV29-1	TRBJ2-3	few	TRBD2	CSVSGGSSGFEDTQYF	TGCAGCGTCTCGGGTGGGTCTAGCGGGTTCGAGGATACGCAGTATTTT
TRBV11-2	TRBJ2-3	.	TRBD2	CASSLGSGTTDTQYF	TGTGCCAGCAGCTTAGGTAGCGGGACAACAGATACGCAGTATTTT
TRBV5-1	TRBJ2-1	.	.	CASSPWTDNEQFF	TGCGCCAGCAGCCCGTGGACTGATAATGAGCAGTTCTTC
TRBV5-1	TRBJ1-1	.	.	CASSLVLNTEAFF	TGCGCCAGCAGCTTGGTCCTGAACACTGAAGCTTTCTTT
TRBV2	TRBJ2-1	few	.	CASSGNEQFF	TGTGCCAGCAGTGGCAATGAGCAGTTCTTC
TRBV29-1	TRBJ1-1	few	.	CSVTEDTEAFF	TGCAGCGTTACCGAGGACACTGAAGCTTTCTTT
TRBV29-1	TRBJ2-7	.	.	CSVELPRATASYEQYF	TGCAGCGTTGAACTGCCCAGGGCCACTGCCTCCTACGAGCAGTACTTC
TRBV7-8	TRBJ2-2	few	.	CAVHPGSAGELFF	TGTGCAGTACATCCAGGGAGCGCCGGAGAGCTGTTTTTT
TRBV5-6	TRBJ2-2	.	.	CATSMGTGELFF	TGTGCCACCTCCATGGGGACCGGGGAGCTGTTTTTT
TRBV11-2	TRBJ2-5	.	TRBD2	CASSTTSAQETQYF	TGTGCCAGCAGCACGACTAGCGCACAAGAGACCCAGTACTTC
TRBV28	TRBJ2-5	.	.	CASSSSKRETQYF	TGTGCCAGCAGCTCTTCTAAGCGGGAGACCCAGTACTTC
TRBV29-1	TRBJ1-2	.	.	CSVIGGDFYGYTF	TGCAGCGTTATTGGTGGGGACTTCTATGGCTACACCTTC
TRBV4-3	TRBJ2-1	.	.	CASSQEIRAGYNEQFF	TGCGCCAGCAGCCAAGAGATCCGGGCGGGGTACAATGAGCAGTTCTTC
TRBV27	TRBJ2-7	.	TRBD1	CASSLYRTGSEQYF	TGTGCCAGCAGTTTATACCGGACAGGGTCCGAGCAGTACTTC
TRBV11-2	TRBJ1-1	.	.	CASSLAGNTEAFF	TGTGCCAGCAGCTTAGCTGGGAACACTGAAGCTTTCTTT
TRBV6-5	TRBJ1-1	.	.	CASSRQGSVTEAFF	TGTGCCAGCAGCCGCCAGGGGTCGGTCACTGAAGCTTTCTTT
TRBV27	TRBJ2-7	once	.	CASSFLGRDLGGAGVYEQYF	TGTGCCAGCAGTTTTCTTGGTCGGGACCTAGGTGGAGCGGGCGTCTACGAGCAGTACTTC
TRBV29-1	TRBJ1-1	.	.	CSAPVEGTEAFF	TGCAGCGCCCCGGTCGAAGGGACTGAAGCTTTCTTT
TRBV29-1	TRBJ2-2	few	.	CSVAGPNTGELFF	TGCAGCGTTGCGGGACCAAACACCGGGGAGCTGTTTTTT
TRBV13	TRBJ2-3	.	.	CASSSASGSTDTQYF	TGTGCCAGCAGTTCCGCCAGCGGGAGCACAGATACGCAGTATTTT
TRBV27	TRBJ2-1	.	.	CATSGGFWGNEQFF	TGTGCCACTTCTGGTGGGTTTTGGGGCAATGAGCAGTTCTTC
TRBV29-1	TRBJ1-2	.	TRBD1	CSVEDPRQGNGGYTF	TGCAGCGTTGAAGATCCGAGACAGGGAAATGGTGGCTACACCTTC
TRBV7-3	TRBJ1-1	once	.	CASTLLPGDTEAFF	TGTGCCAGCACCTTATTACCAGGGGACACTGAAGCTTTCTTT
TRBV6-1	TRBJ2-7	.	.	CASGLLVF	TGTGCCAGCGGACTTCTCGTCTTC
TRBV6-6	TRBJ2-7	.	.	CASSYGGGSYEQYF	TGTGCCAGCAGTTACGGCGGCGGCTCCTACGAGCAGTACTTC
TRBV29-1	TRBJ2-7	few	.	CSVDYGGEQYF	TGCAGCGTTGATTACGGGGGCGAGCAGTACTTC
TRBV4-1	TRBJ1-1	.	.	CASSSHPYPNTEAFF	TGCGCCAGCAGTTCCCATCCGTACCCGAACACTGAAGCTTTCTTT
TRBV5-1	TRBJ2-1	.	.	CASTPSVTYNEQFF	TGCGCCAGCACCCCAAGTGTTACCTACAATGAGCAGTTCTTC
TRBV28	TRBJ1-5	few	.	CASSLSGQSNQPQHF	TGTGCCAGCAGTTTAAGCGGGCAGAGTAATCAGCCCCAGCATTTT